This T cell receptor (beta chain) was profiled in a study of CD8 T cells in Susac syndrome. CDR1 is MNHNS and CDR2 is SASEGT in the germline V gene. The V and J ends lost 4 bases and 3 bases, in that order; junction bases with no gene match: 4. The CDR3 sequence is 16 residues long. Random-hexamer reverse transcription was applied to 0.5 to 1 ug RNA. An immunoSEQ multiplex PCR amplified TCR beta CDR3 over 54 Vbeta and 13 Jbeta. MiXCR was run by TCRdb on the immunoSEQ multiplex PCR reads, yielding one entry per CDR3 protein. Among some 190,000 distinct CDR3 sequences listed, 85% to 95% were seen once. Sequencing of TCR beta drew on CD8+ and CD4+ T cells from blood. CD8+ and CD4+ T cells were negatively isolated; TEMRA cells were FACS-enriched.

The chain is built from TRBV6-1 and TRBJ1-6; 9 bases are a match to TRBD1. Sequencing was performed on CD4+ T cells from PBMCs. This sequence was found in a human donor in good health. CDR3 DNA sequence: TGTGCCAGCAGTGGGGCGGACAGGGGCTATAATTCACCCCTCCACTTT. This codes for CASSGADRGYNSPLHF.